In its sample, the clone carrying this TCR beta chain ranks as medium-sized (0.01 to 0.1%). The same CDR3 arises from other DNA sequences in this sample as well. This record belongs to a study of control samples from healthy donors and cancer patients. Libraries were prepared by immunoSEQ multiplex PCR; TCRdb keeps only in-frame clonotypes and omits some of them. Of about 53,000 clones in the sample, around 90% are singletons; the top ten hold about an eighth. CDR3 length: 13 amino acids. V was shortened by 4 bases and J by 6 bases, with 10 bases between the two germline ends. Germline V gene lookup returns CDR1 SEHNR and CDR2 FQNEAQ (reference sequence).

Sample: PBMCs. The chain couples TRBV7-9 to TRBJ2-1, with D perhaps matching TRBD2 (6 bases). This sequence originates from a man between 60 and 75 years old with head and neck cancer. CDR3 sequence reads: CASSSGGVNEQFF. CDR3 DNA sequence: TGTGCCAGCAGCTCGGGCGGGGTCAATGAGCAGTTCTTC. Full variable domain (rest looked up from reference TRBV7-9 and TRBJ2-1): DTGVSQNPRHKITKRGQNVTFRCDPISEHNRLYWYRQTLGQGPEFLTYFQNEAQLEKSRLLSDRFSAERPKGSFSTLEIQRTEQGDSAMYLCASSSGGVNEQFFGPGTRLTVL.